This T cell receptor (beta chain) was obtained from a study of cytomegalovirus exposure and HLA in healthy donors. Study conclusions and caveats: A missense DCLRE1C variant was associated with V- and J-gene trimming of TCR beta chains in a later analysis, and an independent cohort replicated the association. An ancestry cluster, one associated with Asian ancestry, reportedly showed fewer N-insertions than the approximately 650-donor mean in a later analysis. Researchers reported that a few CMV-associated chains were confirmed in vitro as CMV antigen-specific.

This clone has only one observation. What it binds is not known. With 60 Vbeta and 13 Jbeta primers, the PCR was carried out. Assay used: immunoSEQ multiplex PCR; TCRdb lists only in-frame clones, some missing. The profile shows 120,000 or so clones, around 84% of them singletons. The CDR3 has 14 residues. V was clipped by 6 bases and J by 2 bases, with 14 bases between them. Germline V gene data show CDR1 as SNHLY and CDR2 as FYNNEI. The chain carries TRBV2 and TRBJ2-7; D remains ambiguous. This clonotype was sampled from a woman aged 40 to 55 in good health and CMV-seronegative. Sequenced sample: PBMCs. The CDR3 bases are TGTGCCAGCAGGCCTGGGCCAGACACCTACGAGCAGTACTTC. Encoded protein: CASRPGPDTYEQYF.